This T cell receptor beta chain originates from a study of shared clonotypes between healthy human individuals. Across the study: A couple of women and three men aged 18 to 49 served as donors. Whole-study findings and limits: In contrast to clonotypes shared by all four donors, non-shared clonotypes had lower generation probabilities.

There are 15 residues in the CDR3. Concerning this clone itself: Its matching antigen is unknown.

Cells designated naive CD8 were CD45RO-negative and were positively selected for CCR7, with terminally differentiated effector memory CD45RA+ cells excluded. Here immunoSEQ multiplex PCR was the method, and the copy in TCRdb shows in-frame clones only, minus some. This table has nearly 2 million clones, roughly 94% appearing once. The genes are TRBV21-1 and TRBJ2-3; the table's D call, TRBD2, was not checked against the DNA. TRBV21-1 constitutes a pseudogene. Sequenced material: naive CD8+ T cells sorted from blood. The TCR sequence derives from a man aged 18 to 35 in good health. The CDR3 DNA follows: TGTGCCAGCAGCAAGCGGGGGGCAATCACAGATACGCAGTATTTT. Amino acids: CASSKRGAITDTQYF.